Listed below are T cell receptor beta chains from one sample, sequenced in a study of cytomegalovirus exposure and HLA in healthy donors. The data were produced by immunoSEQ multiplex PCR, yet TCRdb's version contains in-frame clones alone and is incomplete. Of 150,000 to 200,000 clones listed, about 81% are singletons. The material sequenced was PBMCs. The receptors were gathered from a girl between 5 and 17 years old in good health and CMV-seropositive. The CDR3 runs from the conserved cysteine through the conserved F or W. The D gene is left open where the match is weak. Clone size is given for some rows only: seen once, a few or many times, or a class if the clone is expanded.

>.|TRBV6-5|TRBJ1-5|15|TRBD1
CASSRGQGAFQPQHF
TGTGCCAGCAGCCGGGGACAGGGGGCTTTTCAGCCCCAGCATTTT
>.|TRBV5-6|TRBJ2-5|11|.
CASSFKETQYF
TGTGCCAGCAGCTTTAAAGAGACCCAGTACTTC
>.|TRBV11-2|TRBJ1-2|15|TRBD1
CASSPRQGASYGYTF
TGTGCCAGCAGCCCTCGACAGGGGGCCAGCTATGGCTACACCTTC
>.|TRBV5-1|TRBJ1-1|14|.
CASSLDRLNTEAFF
TGCGCCAGCAGCTTGGACAGGCTGAACACTGAAGCTTTCTTT
>.|TRBV7-6|TRBJ1-1|15|TRBD1
CASSLEGGLNTEAFF
TGTGCCAGCAGCTTAGAAGGGGGCTTGAACACTGAAGCTTTCTTT
>.|TRBV6-1|TRBJ1-1|20|TRBD1
CASSDVPGQGAVSRNTEAFF
TGTGCCAGCAGTGACGTCCCGGGACAGGGGGCTGTGAGCAGAAACACTGAAGCTTTCTTT
>.|TRBV19|TRBJ2-5|13|TRBD2
CASSGGLEETQYF
TGTGCCAGTAGTGGTGGACTAGAAGAGACCCAGTACTTC
>.|TRBV28|TRBJ2-3|15|TRBD2
CASRPTSGDGNTQYF
TGTGCCAGCAGACCGACTAGCGGGGATGGGAATACGCAGTATTTT
>.|TRBV19|TRBJ1-1|11|.
CASRSGLEAFF
TGTGCCAGTAGGTCGGGACTTGAAGCTTTCTTT
>.|TRBV7-9|TRBJ1-1|17|TRBD1
CASSPGTGKPMNTEAFF
TGTGCCAGCAGCCCCGGGACAGGGAAACCCATGAACACTGAAGCTTTCTTT
>once|TRBV28|TRBJ2-3|15|.
CASSLVQGGPDTQYF
TGTGCCAGCAGTTTAGTGCAGGGGGGCCCAGATACGCAGTATTTT
>.|TRBV5-1|TRBJ2-1|15|.
CASSSQGWGGSEQFF
TGCGCCAGCAGCTCGCAGGGGTGGGGTGGATCTGAGCAGTTCTTC
>.|TRBV19|TRBJ1-1|12|.
CASSIQGLEAFF
TGTGCCAGTAGTATCCAGGGATTAGAGGCTTTCTTT
>few|TRBV25-1|TRBJ1-3|15|.
CASSERRDSGNTIYF
TGTGCCAGCAGTGAACGCAGGGACTCTGGAAACACCATATATTTT
>.|TRBV2|TRBJ2-1|13|.
CAGDEGAYNEQFF
TGTGCCGGAGATGAGGGGGCCTACAATGAGCAGTTCTTC
>once|TRBV18|TRBJ2-1|16|TRBD1
CASSPGTAGLYNEQFF
TGTGCCAGCTCACCCGGGACAGCAGGGCTCTACAATGAGCAGTTCTTC
>.|TRBV7-9|TRBJ2-1|12|TRBD2
CASSSETSVEFF
TGTGCCAGCAGCTCGGAGACTAGCGTGGAGTTCTTC
>.|TRBV29-1|TRBJ2-1|15|.
CSVGRAEKQDNEQFF
TGCAGCGTTGGGAGGGCGGAGAAACAGGACAATGAGCAGTTCTTC
>.|TRBV4-1|TRBJ1-4|15|.
CASSQATTTNEKLFF
TGCGCCAGCAGCCAAGCGACAACAACTAATGAAAAACTGTTTTTT
>.|TRBV7-3|TRBJ1-1|13|TRBD1
CASSPGGGTEAFF
TGTGCCAGCAGCCCAGGGGGCGGCACTGAAGCTTTCTTT
>.|TRBV4-3|TRBJ1-1|17|TRBD1
CASSLGVGQGLNTEAFF
TGCGCCAGCAGCCTGGGCGTGGGACAGGGACTGAACACTGAAGCTTTCTTT
>.|TRBV6-5|TRBJ1-2|14|.
CASSHNRDEGGYTF
TGTGCCAGCAGTCACAACAGGGATGAGGGGGGCTACACCTTC